The 19 T cell receptor beta chains given below trace back to one sample, sequenced in a study of CD8+CD57+ T cells in acquired aplastic anemia (dated by TCRdb to between 2017 and 2018). The patients picked for sequencing were ones in whom flow cytometry had shown an expansion of CD8+CD57+ cells. Instrument on record: Illumina HiSeq 2000. TCR beta VDJ combination and CDR3 sequence profiling used genomic DNA as the template. The public reads were run again by TCRdb, first through fastp at Q25 and then through MiXCR, and only productive beta chains were kept. Under each unique CDR3 protein, matching rows form one entry showing the most common genes and DNA. The sample contains about 150,000 distinct CDR3 sequences, 52% of them found a single time. Clones ranked in the top ten supply 12% of the sample. The specimen sequenced was sorted CD4+, CD8+, or CD8+CD57+ T cells (not recorded which) from PBMCs. All receptors come from a human donor with aplastic anemia.

The gene calls are TRBV29-1 and TRBJ1-1, with D possibly matching TRBD1 (5 bases). The germline gives CDR1 SQVTM, CDR2 ANQGSEA. The CDR3 runs to 14 residues. The germline V and J ends were trimmed by 0 bases and 4 bases, with 12 bases remaining between them. Here the CDR3 DNA reads TGCAGCGTTGAAGATCTGCGGGGGATCACTGAAGCTTTCTTT. Its protein product is CSVEDLRGITEAFF.

The V call is TRBV10-3, the J call TRBJ2-3; D unclear. CDR1 is ENHRY and CDR2 is SYGVKD in the germline V gene. The V end lost 11 bases, the J end lost 0 bases, and 18 bases lay between the germline ends. The CDR3 length is 15 residues. This CDR3 reads CAQPWYRISTDTQYF. The CDR3 nucleotides are TGTGCCCAACCCTGGTACAGAATTAGCACAGATACGCAGTATTTT.

The rearrangement uses TRBV7-3 and TRBJ2-5; unclear D gene. Germline CDR1 and CDR2: SGHTA and FQGTGA. The ends were cut back, 1 base at V and 3 bases at J, with 9 bases in the middle. The CDR3 is 14 amino acids. CDR3 in amino acids: CASSLNPGEETQYF. The DNA for the CDR3 is TGTGCCAGCAGCTTAAACCCGGGCGAAGAGACCCAGTACTTC.

This clonotype was detected a few times. The chain couples TRBV25-1 to TRBJ2-3; the D gene is possibly TRBD2 (5 bases). V was cut by 6 bases and J by 5 bases, with 12 bases left in between. This CDR3 has 13 residues. Germline CDR1 MGHDK, CDR2 SYGVNS. The CDR3 is CASSVVGEDTQYF. The CDR3 DNA reads TGTGCCAGCAGCGTTGTCGGGGAAGATACGCAGTATTTT.

The V gene is TRBV11-1, the J gene TRBJ1-6; D uncertain. V lost 3 bases to trimming and J lost 9 bases, with 12 bases between them. The CDR3 runs 14 residues. Germline V gene sequence: CDR1 SGHAT, CDR2 FQDESV (reference sequence). The CDR3 DNA reads TGTGCCAGCAGCTTTGCTGGGGATAGTTCACCCCTCCACTTT. It encodes CASSFAGDSSPLHF.

A few counts support this clonotype. V and J are TRBV5-1 and TRBJ2-7; D might be TRBD1 (5 bases). Germline CDR1 and CDR2: SGHRS and YFSETQ. CDR3 length equals 13 residues. Trimming pared 1 base from V and 5 bases from J, leaving 10 bases between. CDR3 in DNA: TGCGCCAGCAGCTTGAGGCAGGGTGACGAGCAGTACTTC. The encoded protein is CASSLRQGDEQYF.

This chain joins TRBV2 and TRBJ2-7, with 12 bases that match TRBD2. Germline CDR1 SNHLY, CDR2 FYNNEI. Unmatched junction bases numbered 4, after V lost 6 bases and J lost 4 bases. The CDR3 is 14 residues long. CDR3 amino acids: CASRRLAGVYEQYF. Written as DNA, the CDR3 is TGTGCCAGCAGGAGACTAGCGGGAGTGTACGAGCAGTACTTC.

The chain employs TRBV20-1 and TRBJ2-7; TRBD1 aligns across 8 bases. The germline gives CDR1 DFQATT, CDR2 SNEGSKA (reference sequence). V shed 0 bases and J 6 bases; nucleotides not matched to a gene: 10. CDR3 length: 15 amino acids. CDR3 bases: TGCAGTGCTAGAGATCCGAGAGACAGGGGAGGCGAGCAGTACTTC. This gives the protein CSARDPRDRGGEQYF.

Ten or more counts support this clonotype. The rearrangement joins TRBV5-1 to TRBJ1-2, with a tentative D call TRBD1 (5 bases). The CDR3 runs 16 residues. Trimming took off 4 bases at V and 2 bases at J, with 18 bases between the two ends. Germline CDR1 SGHRS, CDR2 YFSETQ. In DNA, the CDR3 is TGCGCCAGCAGCCCGCCCACTCCAGGGCCCAACTATGGCTACACCTTC. It encodes CASSPPTPGPNYGYTF.

This clonotype has a count of ten or more. The chain has TRBV4-1 and TRBJ1-2; D perhaps matches TRBD1 (5 bases). Germline V lookup: CDR1 MGHRA, CDR2 YSYEKL. Trimming took off 0 bases at V and 5 bases at J, with 13 bases between the two ends. This CDR3 comprises 15 residues. This CDR3 reads CASSQDHGGGYGYTF. The CDR3 coding sequence is TGCGCCAGCAGCCAAGATCACGGGGGAGGATATGGCTACACCTTC.

The chain employs TRBV20-1 and TRBJ2-1; D is undetermined. The CDR3 covers 13 residues. Trimming cost V 0 bases and J 3 bases, with 6 bases left between them. Germline CDR1 DFQATT, CDR2 SNEGSKA (reference sequence). In DNA form, the CDR3 reads TGCAGTGCTAGAGAATCCAGCTACAATGAGCAGTTCTTC. This sequence encodes CSARESSYNEQFF.

The V and J genes are TRBV24-1 and TRBJ1-2; D remains ambiguous. The CDR3 spans 14 residues. Trimming pared 3 bases from V and 3 bases from J, leaving 10 bases between. The V gene's germline CDR1 is KGHDR and CDR2 SFDVKD. The CDR3, as DNA: TGTGCCACCAGTGATCTCCGGGTTGACTATGGCTACACCTTC. It is translated as CATSDLRVDYGYTF.

This clonotype has a count of ten or more. This sequence joins TRBV20-1 and TRBJ1-2, with unresolved D. Trimming pared 0 bases from V and 4 bases from J, leaving 12 bases between. This CDR3 region has 14 residues. Looked up from germline, CDR1 is DFQATT and CDR2 is SNEGSKA (reference sequence). CDR3 nucleotide sequence: TGCAGTGCTAGAGACCCCATATTGGGCTATGGCTACACCTTC. Protein product: CSARDPILGYGYTF.

This clonotype was seen once. The chain recombines TRBV10-3 with TRBJ2-5; no definite D call. Trimming removed 2 bases at V and 3 bases at J, with 19 bases between. CDR1 is ENHRY, CDR2 SYGVKD, per germline. This CDR3 is 17 amino acids long. The CDR3 is CAISEPTQGRGKETQYF. CDR3 DNA sequence: TGTGCCATCAGTGAGCCAACACAAGGTCGAGGAAAAGAGACCCAGTACTTC.

This clonotype has ten or more counts. The rearrangement links TRBV7-6 to TRBJ2-1; TRBD1 aligns across 12 bases. The germline gives CDR1 SGHVS, CDR2 FNYEAQ. V lost 1 base, J lost 8 bases, and 9 bases stayed unmatched. CDR3 length equals 17 residues. The CDR3 is CASSLETGTGGRYEQFF. CDR3 nucleotide sequence: TGTGCCAGCAGCTTAGAGACCGGGACAGGGGGCAGGTATGAGCAGTTCTTC.

CDR3 sequence: CASSWGTAVTGELFF. The CDR3 bases are TGTGCCAGCAGCTGGGGTACAGCGGTAACCGGGGAGCTGTTTTTT. The V call is TRBV11-3, the J call TRBJ2-2; D possibly corresponds to TRBD2 (5 bases). V lost 4 bases, J lost 5 bases, and 14 bases lay in between. CDR3 length: 15 amino acids. Germline loops: CDR1 SGHNT, CDR2 YENEEA.

V gene TRBV4-1 combines with J gene TRBJ1-4; TRBD1 matches at 7 bases. J gave up 8 bases and V 0 bases, and 6 bases lay outside the gene matches. The germline V gene has CDR1 MGHRA and CDR2 YSYEKL. The CDR3 extends over 15 amino acids. The CDR3 region is CASSQDPTGAEKLFF. CDR3 DNA: TGCGCCAGCAGCCAAGATCCCACAGGGGCCGAAAAACTGTTTTTT.

V gene TRBV7-3 combines with J gene TRBJ2-3; TRBD2 matches 10 bases. From germline, CDR1 is SGHTA and CDR2 FQGTGA. The CDR3 has 15 amino acids. V lost 7 bases to trimming and J lost 3 bases; unmatched junction nucleotides: 7. The CDR3 bases are TGTGCCAGCACCCCCGGGACTAGCGTAACAGATACGCAGTATTTT. Translating gives CASTPGTSVTDTQYF.

The chain is built from TRBV19 and TRBJ2-7; tentatively, D is TRBD2 (5 bases). The CDR3 contains 14 residues. The germline V gene has CDR1 LNHDA and CDR2 SQIVND (reference sequence). The V end was cut by 6 bases, the J end by 1 base, with 13 bases between. In DNA, the CDR3 is TGTGCCAGTAGAATTAGCGACAAATCCTACGAGCAGTACTTC. Encoded protein: CASRISDKSYEQYF.